The entry below gives a single TCR beta chain sequence along with its context. Its specificity is not known. This entry belongs to a study of graft-versus-host responses after intestinal transplantation. For the study at large: Grafts were multivisceral, liver-intestinal, or isolated intestinal.

Sequencing was performed with immunoSEQ multiplex PCR; in TCRdb, only in-frame clones are kept and a portion is missing. This table has 80,000 to 100,000 clones, 85% to 95% appearing once. This CDR3 is built from 16 residues. The V and J ends lost 4 bases and 4 bases respectively, with 18 bases between them. Germline V gene data show CDR1 as MNHNS and CDR2 as SASEGT. The specimen was unstimulated CD8+ T cells sorted from spleen or lymph node cells, collected before transplant. The chain recombines TRBV6-1 with TRBJ2-3; D is unclear. The sequence was obtained from a human donor who was the organ donor for an intestinal transplant. This CDR3 reads CASSARSVLVSDTQYF. The DNA for the CDR3 is TGTGCCAGCAGTGCACGGAGCGTTCTAGTTTCAGATACGCAGTATTTT.